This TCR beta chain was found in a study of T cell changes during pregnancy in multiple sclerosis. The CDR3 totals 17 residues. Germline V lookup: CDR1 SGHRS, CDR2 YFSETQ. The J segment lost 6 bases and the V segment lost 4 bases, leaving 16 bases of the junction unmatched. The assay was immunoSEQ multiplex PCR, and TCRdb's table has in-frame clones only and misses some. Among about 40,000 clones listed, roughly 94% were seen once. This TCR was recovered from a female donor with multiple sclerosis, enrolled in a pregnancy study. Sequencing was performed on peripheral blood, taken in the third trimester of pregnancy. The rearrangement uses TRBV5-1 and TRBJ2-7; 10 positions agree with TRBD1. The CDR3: CASSRHSGTGDNGEQYF. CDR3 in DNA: TGCGCCAGCAGCCGACACTCCGGGACAGGGGATAATGGCGAGCAGTACTTC.